These 18 T cell receptor beta chains share one sample of origin, sequenced in a study of cytomegalovirus exposure and HLA in healthy donors. This PCR relied on a set of 60 Vbeta primers and 13 Jbeta primers. Assay: immunoSEQ multiplex PCR; the TCRdb copy retains only in-frame clones and omits some. Of more than 200,000 clones in the sample, roughly 85% were seen once. Sequencing used PBMCs. All receptors come from a male donor in good health and CMV-seronegative.

This rearrangement joins TRBV10-3 to TRBJ1-1; 8 bases map to TRBD1. The length of the CDR3 is 13 residues. With V trimmed by 6 bases and J by 5 bases, 5 bases remained unmatched. Germline assignment: CDR1 ENHRY and CDR2 SYGVKD. CDR3 protein: CAISPDRETEAFF. The CDR3 nucleotides read TGTGCCATCAGCCCGGACAGGGAGACTGAAGCTTTCTTT.

This chain joins TRBV5-1 and TRBJ1-1, with 8 bases matching TRBD1. Trimming at V came to 3 bases and at J to 7 bases, leaving 2 bases not matched to a gene. This CDR3 has 12 amino acids. The germline V gene encodes CDR1 SGHRS and CDR2 YFSETQ. The CDR3 DNA sequence: TGCGCCAGCAGCTGGACAGGGCTTGAAGCTTTCTTT. It specifies CASSWTGLEAFF.

This clone was detected only a few times. V is TRBV4-3 and J is TRBJ1-1; no clear D gene. CDR3 length: 13 amino acids. Germline values: CDR1 LGHNA, CDR2 YSLEER. Trimming left V 0 bases short and J 4 bases short, with 6 bases between. DNA of the CDR3: TGCGCCAGCAGCCAAGATCCCCGCACTGAAGCTTTCTTT. It yields the protein CASSQDPRTEAFF.

V and J are TRBV10-3 and TRBJ1-3; D gene uncertain. Germline-derived CDR1 and CDR2 are ENHRY and SYGVKD. The V gene lost 4 bases and the J gene lost 2 bases, with 9 bases spanning the gap. The CDR3 sequence is 14 residues long. The CDR3 sequence is CAISVQVAGNTIYF. The CDR3 DNA follows: TGTGCCATCAGTGTACAAGTCGCTGGAAACACCATATATTTT.

Only a few counts were recorded for this clone. The V and J genes are TRBV7-8 and TRBJ1-2; 7 bases are shared with TRBD1. The CDR3 has 13 amino acids. Germline CDR1 is SGHVS and CDR2 is FQNEAQ. Unmatched junction bases numbered 5, after V lost 6 bases and J lost 4 bases. The chain's CDR3 is CASSPGTVYGYTF. The CDR3 bases are TGTGCCAGCAGTCCCGGGACAGTCTATGGCTACACCTTC.

The CDR3 nucleotides are TGTGCCAGCAGCTTAGGACAGAACAATGAGCAGTTCTTC. Translation: CASSLGQNNEQFF. The J gene is TRBJ2-1, the V gene TRBV7-9; tentatively, D is TRBD1 (5 bases). Germline lookup yields CDR1 SEHNR and CDR2 FQNEAQ (reference sequence). The CDR3 covers 13 residues. V was clipped by 1 base and J by 5 bases, with 6 bases between them.

The chain couples TRBV7-2 to TRBJ1-5; D remains unclear. The germline gives CDR1 SGHTA, CDR2 FQGNSA. This CDR3 region has 12 residues. V was shortened by 5 bases and J by 4 bases, with 6 bases between the two germline ends. CDR3 sequence: CASSLMNQPQHF. The CDR3 region has the DNA TGTGCCAGCAGCCTTATGAATCAGCCCCAGCATTTT.

The chain links TRBV7-9 to TRBJ2-1; 10 bases are shared with TRBD1. Germline values: CDR1 SEHNR, CDR2 FQNEAQ (reference sequence). This CDR3 contains 15 residues. Trimming at V came to 3 bases and at J to 7 bases, leaving 6 bases not matched to a gene. The CDR3 nucleotides are TGTGCCAGCAGCTTGGGGACAGGGGATAGGAATGAGCAGTTCTTC. Its protein product is CASSLGTGDRNEQFF.

The chain combines TRBV29-1 with TRBJ1-4; 7 positions match TRBD1. In germline, CDR1 is SQVTM, CDR2 ANQGSEA. The V and J ends lost 4 bases and 0 bases, in that order; junction bases with no gene match: 5. This CDR3 contains 15 residues. DNA for the CDR3: TGCAGCGTTGTTGGGACAGATGCAACTAATGAAAAACTGTTTTTT. Its translation: CSVVGTDATNEKLFF.

The sample holds a few counts of this clone. The chain uses TRBV6-1 and TRBJ2-3, with TRBD1 as a possible D gene (5 bases). There are 14 residues in the CDR3. CDR1 is MNHNS, CDR2 SASEGT, per germline. The V gene lost 1 base and the J gene lost 4 bases, with 9 bases spanning the gap. CDR3 in amino acids: CASSEGQGSDTQYF. The CDR3 DNA reads as TGTGCCAGCAGTGAAGGCCAGGGATCAGATACGCAGTATTTT.

This rearrangement joins TRBV9 to TRBJ1-4; TRBD1 is a possible D gene (5 bases). The CDR3 runs to 18 residues. The V end lost 0 bases, the J end lost 8 bases, and 23 bases lay between the germline ends. Germline CDR1 and CDR2: SGDLS and YYNGEE. DNA of the CDR3: TGTGCCAGCAGCGTAGCTACGGGGGTCCCGACGCTGGGGGAAAAACTGTTTTTT. Amino acid sequence: CASSVATGVPTLGEKLFF.

This rearrangement joins TRBV27 to TRBJ1-1, with 9 bases lining up with TRBD1. Germline V gives CDR1 MNHEY, CDR2 SMNVEV (reference sequence). The trim removed 2 bases at V and 5 bases at J, leaving 6 bases unmatched. This CDR3 has 15 residues. CDR3 amino acids: CASSLTRTGATEAFF. CDR3 sequence (DNA): TGTGCCAGCAGTTTAACCAGGACAGGGGCGACTGAAGCTTTCTTT.

This clone showed up many times. The genes are TRBV5-8 and TRBJ1-2; the match to TRBD1 covers 7 bases. Germline values: CDR1 SGHTS, CDR2 YDEGEE. The CDR3 is made up of 14 amino acids. The V segment lost 1 base and the J segment 4 bases; nucleotides outside the gene matches: 4. CDR3 sequence (DNA): TGTGCCAGCAGCTTGACAGGGGCGACCTATGGCTACACCTTC. Its protein product is CASSLTGATYGYTF.

This clone occurred a few times. The chain combines TRBV6-4 with TRBJ1-2, with 7 nucleotides matching TRBD1. The germline CDR1 and CDR2 sequences are MRHNA and SNTAGT. CDR3 length: 15 residues. Trimming at V came to 0 bases and at J to 6 bases, leaving 7 bases not matched to a gene. The CDR3 DNA reads as TGTGCCAGCAGTGACTCACCAGACAGGGTGGATGGCTACACCTTC. Amino acids: CASSDSPDRVDGYTF.

The chain recombines TRBV5-1 with TRBJ2-5, with 7 bases that match TRBD1. Germline CDR1 is SGHRS and CDR2 is YFSETQ. V lost 4 bases to trimming and J lost 4 bases; unmatched junction nucleotides: 10. CDR3 length: 15 residues. CDR3 region: CASSIDRAPGETQYF. The CDR3 DNA follows: TGCGCCAGCAGCATAGACAGGGCCCCCGGAGAGACCCAGTACTTC.

The chain has TRBV27 and TRBJ2-5, with unresolved D. The J call may be faulty, since TRBJ2-7 better matches the DNA end. Germline assignment: CDR1 MNHEY and CDR2 SMNVEV (reference sequence). CDR3 size: 11 residues. The CDR3 bases are TGTGCCAGCAGTGATTTCTACGAGCAGTACTTC. This gives the protein CASSDFYEQYF.

V usage is TRBV19 and J usage is TRBJ2-5, with D possibly matching TRBD1 (5 bases). CDR3 size: 13 residues. V was trimmed by 1 base and J by 4 bases, leaving 7 bases between them. Germline loops: CDR1 LNHDA, CDR2 SQIVND (reference sequence). CDR3 loop: CASSIAGIETQYF. DNA for the CDR3: TGTGCCAGTAGTATAGCAGGGATAGAGACCCAGTACTTC.

This clone was seen a single time. This sequence joins TRBV7-9 and TRBJ2-5; a possible D gene is TRBD2 (5 bases). The J call may be in error: the DNA end matches TRBJ2-7 better. Germline assignment: CDR1 SEHNR and CDR2 FQNEAQ (reference sequence). The CDR3 runs to 15 residues. Here the CDR3 DNA reads TGTGCCAGCAGCTTAGATGAAGGGAGCTCCTACGAGCAGTACTTC. It is translated as CASSLDEGSSYEQYF.